This T cell receptor beta chain was observed in a study of T cell responses to AZD1222 COVID-19 vaccine. Study results and limitations: When two AZD1222 doses had been given, Spike-specific TCR breadth and depth rose. Only 5 to 7 individuals given AZD1222 were seropositive at baseline. Donors were largely white British and mainly female; clonal diversity was possibly underestimated.

The protocol was immunoSEQ multiplex PCR, while the TCRdb copy is restricted to in-frame clones and leaves out a portion. In the table there are about 150,000 clones, 85% to 90% of which are singletons. J gave up 15 bases and V 5 bases, and 8 bases lay outside the gene matches. From germline, CDR1 is DFQATT and CDR2 SNEGSKA (reference sequence). The CDR3 has 11 amino acids. A remark on this clone: The target antigen is unknown.

The sequencing here drew on peripheral blood, taken on day 0 of AZD1222 vaccination. The chain employs TRBV20-1 and TRBJ2-1, with TRBD1 matching 9 bases. This receptor was taken from an adult in good health. The DNA for the CDR3 is TGCAGTGCTGTGGACGACAGGGGGGCGTTCTTC. Translating it yields CSAVDDRGAFF.